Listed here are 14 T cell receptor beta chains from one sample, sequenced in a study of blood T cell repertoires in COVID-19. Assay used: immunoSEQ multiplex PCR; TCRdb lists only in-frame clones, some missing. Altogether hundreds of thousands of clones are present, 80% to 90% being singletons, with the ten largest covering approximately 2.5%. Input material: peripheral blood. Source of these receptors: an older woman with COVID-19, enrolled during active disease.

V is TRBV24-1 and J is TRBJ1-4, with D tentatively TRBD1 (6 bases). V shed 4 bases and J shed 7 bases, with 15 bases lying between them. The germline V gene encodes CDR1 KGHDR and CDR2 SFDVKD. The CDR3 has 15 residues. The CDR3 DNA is TGTGCCACCAGTGACAGCAGGGGCCCTGGTGAAAAACTGTTTTTT. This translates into CATSDSRGPGEKLFF.

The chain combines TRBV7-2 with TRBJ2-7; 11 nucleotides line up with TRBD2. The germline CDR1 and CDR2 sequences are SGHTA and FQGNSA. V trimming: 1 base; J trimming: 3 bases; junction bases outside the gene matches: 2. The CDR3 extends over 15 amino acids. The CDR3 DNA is TGTGCCAGCAGCTTAGTGACTAGCGGGGACTACGAGCAGTACTTC. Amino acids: CASSLVTSGDYEQYF. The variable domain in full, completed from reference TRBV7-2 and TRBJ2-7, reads GAGVSQSPSNKVTEKGKDVELRCDPISGHTALYWYRQSLGQGLEFLIYFQGNSAPDKSGLPSDRFSAERTGGSVSTLTIQRTQQEDSAVYLCASSLVTSGDYEQYFGPGTRLTVT.

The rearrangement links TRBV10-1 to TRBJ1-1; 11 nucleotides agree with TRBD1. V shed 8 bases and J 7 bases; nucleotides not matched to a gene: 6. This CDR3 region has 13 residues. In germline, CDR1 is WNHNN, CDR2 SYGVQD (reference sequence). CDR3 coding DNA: TGCGCCAGCGGGACAGGGGGGAGCGGTGAAGCTTTCTTT. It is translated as CASGTGGSGEAFF.

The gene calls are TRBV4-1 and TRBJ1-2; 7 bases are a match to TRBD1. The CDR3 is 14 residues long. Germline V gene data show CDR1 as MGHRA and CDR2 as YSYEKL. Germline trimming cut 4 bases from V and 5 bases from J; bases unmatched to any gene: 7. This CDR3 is CASSRPTGRYGYTF. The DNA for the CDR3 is TGCGCCAGCAGCCGACCGACAGGGAGGTATGGCTACACCTTC.

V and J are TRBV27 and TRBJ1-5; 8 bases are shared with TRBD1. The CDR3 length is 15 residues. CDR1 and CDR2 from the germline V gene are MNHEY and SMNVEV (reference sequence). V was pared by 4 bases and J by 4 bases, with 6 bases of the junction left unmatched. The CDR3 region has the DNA TGTGCCAGCAGTTCACCCACAGGGGGAAATCAGCCCCAGCATTTT. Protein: CASSSPTGGNQPQHF.

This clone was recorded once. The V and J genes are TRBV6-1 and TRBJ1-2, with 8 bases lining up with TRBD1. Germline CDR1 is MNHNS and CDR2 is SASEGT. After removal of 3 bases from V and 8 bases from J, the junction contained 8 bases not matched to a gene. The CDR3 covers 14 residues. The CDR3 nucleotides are TGTGCCAGCAGTGACGGGCAGGGGGCGTGGGGCTACACCTTC. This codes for CASSDGQGAWGYTF.

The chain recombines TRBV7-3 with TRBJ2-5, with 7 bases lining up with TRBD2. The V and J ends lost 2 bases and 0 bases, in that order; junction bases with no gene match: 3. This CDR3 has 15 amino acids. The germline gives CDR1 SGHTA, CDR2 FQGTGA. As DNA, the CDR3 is TGTGCCAGCAGCTTATTGGGAGGGAACCAAGAGACCCAGTACTTC. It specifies CASSLLGGNQETQYF.

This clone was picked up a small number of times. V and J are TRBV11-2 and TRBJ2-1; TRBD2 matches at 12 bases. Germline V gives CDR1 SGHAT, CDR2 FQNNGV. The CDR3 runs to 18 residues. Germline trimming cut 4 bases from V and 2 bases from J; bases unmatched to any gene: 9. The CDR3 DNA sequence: TGTGCCAGCAGCTCACCCATATCTAGCGGGGGGGCCTACAATGAGCAGTTCTTC. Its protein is CASSSPISSGGAYNEQFF.

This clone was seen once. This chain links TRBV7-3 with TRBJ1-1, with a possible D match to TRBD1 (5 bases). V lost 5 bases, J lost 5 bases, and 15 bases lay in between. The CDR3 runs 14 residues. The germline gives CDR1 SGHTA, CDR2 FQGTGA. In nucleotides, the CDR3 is TGTGCCAGCAGCCCCGGGGGGGGATGGACTGAAGCTTTCTTT. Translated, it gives CASSPGGGWTEAFF.

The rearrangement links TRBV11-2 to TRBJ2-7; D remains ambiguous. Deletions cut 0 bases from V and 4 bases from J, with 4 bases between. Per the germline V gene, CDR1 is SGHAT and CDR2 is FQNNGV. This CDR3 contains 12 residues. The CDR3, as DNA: TGTGCCAGCAGCTTAGACAGGTACGAGCAGTACTTC. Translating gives CASSLDRYEQYF.

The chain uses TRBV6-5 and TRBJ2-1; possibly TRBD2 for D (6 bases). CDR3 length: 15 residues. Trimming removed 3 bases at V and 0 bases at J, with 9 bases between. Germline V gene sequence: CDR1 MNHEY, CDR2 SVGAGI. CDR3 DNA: TGTGCCAGCAGTTATGCGGGGAGCTCCTACAATGAGCAGTTCTTC. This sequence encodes CASSYAGSSYNEQFF.

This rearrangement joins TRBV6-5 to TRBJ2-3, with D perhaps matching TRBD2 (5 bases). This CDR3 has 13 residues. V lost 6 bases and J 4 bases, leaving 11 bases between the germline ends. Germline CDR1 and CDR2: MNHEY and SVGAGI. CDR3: CASSGVFSDTQYF. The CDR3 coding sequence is TGTGCCAGCAGCGGGGTGTTCTCAGATACGCAGTATTTT.

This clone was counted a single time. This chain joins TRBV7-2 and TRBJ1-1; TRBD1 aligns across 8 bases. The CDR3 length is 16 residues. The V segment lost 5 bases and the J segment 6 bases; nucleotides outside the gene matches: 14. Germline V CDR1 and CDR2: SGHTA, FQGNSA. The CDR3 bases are TGTGCCAGCAGCACCCCCCCTCGACAGGGGATCGCTGAAGCTTTCTTT. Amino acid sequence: CASSTPPRQGIAEAFF.

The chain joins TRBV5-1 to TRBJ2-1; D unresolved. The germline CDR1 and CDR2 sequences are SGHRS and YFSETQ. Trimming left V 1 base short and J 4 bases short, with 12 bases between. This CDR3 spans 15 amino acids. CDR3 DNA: TGCGCCAGCAGCTTGAGCGTTAGTAGGTACAATGAGCAGTTCTTC. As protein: CASSLSVSRYNEQFF.